This is a list of T cell receptor beta chains from one sample in a study of early T cells in non-severe SARS-CoV-2 infection. TCRdb redid the calling of the 5' RACE reads with MiXCR, one entry per CDR3 protein. The sample consists of approximately 79,000 distinct CDR3 sequences, 13% of them appearing once. Sample: whole blood. The origin of the receptors is an adult who was a healthcare worker with PCR-confirmed SARS-CoV-2 infection or an uninfected control (not recorded which). CDR3s include the opening cysteine and the closing phenylalanine or tryptophan. The D gene is left open where the match is weak. The listing skips clone size in some rows; elsewhere it reads once, few, many or a size class.

j_gene,d_gene,len,abundance,v_gene,CDR3nt,CDR3aa
TRBJ1-2,NA,14,few,TRBV30,TGTGCCTGGGCCCCGGGCACCCGGAATTATGGCTACACCTTC,CAWAPGTRNYGYTF
TRBJ2-1,NA,13,many,TRBV6-1,TGTGCCAGCAGATTACTAGGTATTGCTGAGCAGTTCTTC,CASRLLGIAEQFF
TRBJ2-2,NA,13,NA,TRBV6-5,TGTGCCAGCAGTTATCCGGGATCCGGGGAGCTGTTTTTT,CASSYPGSGELFF
TRBJ1-1,NA,14,NA,TRBV27,TGTGCCAGCTCGTACATGGGGACGAACACTGAAGCTTTCTTT,CASSYMGTNTEAFF
TRBJ2-5,NA,14,NA,TRBV6-1,TGTGCCAGCACCCAAGGGATGGGGAGAGAGACCCAGTACTTC,CASTQGMGRETQYF
TRBJ2-1,NA,13,NA,TRBV6-1,TGTGCCAGCAGTGCCGGACTCTACAATGAGCAGTTCTTC,CASSAGLYNEQFF
TRBJ1-4,NA,12,NA,TRBV29-1,TGCAGCGTTGTAGGAACTAATGAAAAACTGTTTTTT,CSVVGTNEKLFF
TRBJ2-7,NA,9,many,TRBV10-3,TGTGCCATCACTTACGAGCAGTACTTC,CAITYEQYF
TRBJ1-1,NA,15,NA,TRBV7-2,TGTGCCAGCAGCTTAGGTTCCTACAGGGTGGGTGAGGCTTTCTTT,CASSLGSYRVGEAFF
TRBJ2-6,TRBD1,16,NA,TRBV18,TGTGCCAGCTCGCGGCGGACAGGGGCTGGGGCCAACGTCCTGACTTTC,CASSRRTGAGANVLTF
TRBJ1-5,NA,14,NA,TRBV27,TGTGCCAGCAGTTCCTGGCCAGCCAGTGCGCCCCAGCATTTT,CASSSWPASAPQHF
TRBJ2-3,TRBD2,18,NA,TRBV7-2,TGTGCCAGCAGCTTAGGCGGACTAGCGGGGGGGCTAAGCGATACGCAGTATTTT,CASSLGGLAGGLSDTQYF
TRBJ2-7,NA,15,few,TRBV28,TGTGCCAGCAGTTTAGGTGGCCTGGGAGGTTACGAGCAGTACTTC,CASSLGGLGGYEQYF
TRBJ1-1,NA,15,few,TRBV7-9,TGTGCCAGCAGCCCGCGTCCCGATGAGAACACTGAAGCTTTCTTT,CASSPRPDENTEAFF
TRBJ2-2,NA,17,NA,TRBV4-1,TGCGCCAGCAGCACCCAATTATGGGGGGGGGCTGTCGGGGAGCTGTTTTTT,CASSTQLWGGAVGELFF
TRBJ2-4,TRBD1,13,NA,TRBV7-9,TGTGCCAGCAGTTCGACAGGGAAAAACATTCAGTACTTC,CASSSTGKNIQYF
TRBJ2-3,TRBD1,15,few,TRBV4-2,TGTGCCAGCAGTCCCGGGACAGGGGGGACAGATACGCAGTATTTT,CASSPGTGGTDTQYF
TRBJ2-1,NA,16,few,TRBV19,TGTGCCAGTAGTATAAAGGCTGGCAGGTCCTACAATGAGCAGTTCTTC,CASSIKAGRSYNEQFF
TRBJ2-6,NA,13,many,TRBV29-1,TGCAGCGTTTCAGGGGATGGGGCCAACGTCCTGACTTTC,CSVSGDGANVLTF
TRBJ2-2,TRBD2,16,many,TRBV19,TGTGCCAGTACCAAATCGGCGGGAGGGAACACCGGGGAGCTGTTTTTT,CASTKSAGGNTGELFF
TRBJ1-1,NA,13,NA,TRBV10-2,TGCGCCACTACCGACGGTATGAACACTGAAGCTTTCTTT,CATTDGMNTEAFF
TRBJ1-5,NA,17,many,TRBV7-9,TGTGCCAGCAGCTTAGACCAGGGAGATCCTCTGGATCAGCCCCAGCATTTT,CASSLDQGDPLDQPQHF
TRBJ2-7,TRBD1,14,NA,TRBV5-1,TGCGCCAGCAGCTTGGGGGGACAGGGATCGTGGCAGTACTTC,CASSLGGQGSWQYF
TRBJ2-1,NA,14,NA,TRBV5-5,TGTGCCAGCAGCTTTCGGCCGCCGTACAATGAGCAGTTCTTC,CASSFRPPYNEQFF
TRBJ1-1,NA,13,NA,TRBV2,TGTGCCAGCAGTGATACGGTGAGGGCTGAAGCTTTCTTT,CASSDTVRAEAFF
TRBJ1-6,NA,14,NA,TRBV7-2,TGTGCCAGCAGCTTACAGGGGATCAATTCACCCCTCCACTTT,CASSLQGINSPLHF
TRBJ2-7,NA,12,NA,TRBV3-1,TGTGCCAGCAGCCAAGCGCCGGGAGAGCAGTACTTC,CASSQAPGEQYF
TRBJ1-4,TRBD1,14,NA,TRBV7-2,TGTGCCAGCAGCTCGCGACAGGGGAGGGAAAAACTGTTTTTT,CASSSRQGREKLFF
TRBJ1-5,NA,15,NA,TRBV20-1,TGCAGTGCTAGTAGATCGGACAGAGGCAATCAGCCCCAGCATTTT,CSASRSDRGNQPQHF
TRBJ1-4,TRBD1,14,NA,TRBV6-4,TGTGCCAGCAGTCCCGGGACAGGGGATGAAAAACTGTTTTTT,CASSPGTGDEKLFF
TRBJ2-1,TRBD2,17,many,TRBV27,TGTGCCAGCAGTTTAGAGAGGAGGGTAGCGGGACCCAATGAGCAGTTCTTC,CASSLERRVAGPNEQFF